The TCR beta chain under discussion was sequenced for a study of control samples from healthy donors and cancer patients. Profiled with immunoSEQ multiplex PCR; TCRdb holds only in-frame clones, not every one. Of about 85,000 clones in the sample, around nine tenths were seen once. Trimming removed 1 base at V and 2 bases at J, with 13 bases between. CDR3 length: 16 residues. Germline lookup yields CDR1 MNHEY and CDR2 SMNVEV (reference sequence). The sequencing input was blood. The source of this sequence is a woman aged 55-70 years in good health. The chain links TRBV27 to TRBJ2-3; D gene uncertain. CDR3 region: CASSLFQETPTDTQYF. The CDR3 coding sequence is TGTGCCAGCAGTTTATTCCAGGAGACCCCCACAGATACGCAGTATTTT.